This T cell receptor beta chain was captured in a study of CD8+CD57+ T cells in acquired aplastic anemia. Overall study context: Sorted CD4+ and CD8+ cells gave a mean 3.2 ug DNA, range roughly 0.2 to 27.4 ug.

Whoever was chosen for sequencing had shown CD8+CD57+ cell expansion by flow cytometry. The blood sampling took place in patients who had so far received no therapy. TCR beta VDJ combinations and CDR3 sequences were profiled from genomic DNA. TCRdb redid the calling of the reads with MiXCR, one entry per CDR3 protein. This table holds under 200,000 distinct CDR3 sequences, under 55% found once. Germline trimming cut 10 bases from V and 3 bases from J; bases unmatched to any gene: 16. CDR1 ENHRY and CDR2 SYGVKD come from the germline V gene. This CDR3 region has 16 residues. The chain couples TRBV10-3 to TRBJ2-7, with TRBD1 identical over 9 bases. Material for sequencing was sorted CD4+, CD8+, or CD8+CD57+ T cells (not recorded which) from PBMCs. The sequence derives from a human donor with aplastic anemia. The CDR3 DNA sequence: TGTGCCAGCAGCAACACCATCCCGGGACAGGGCTACGAGCAGTACTTC. Translation: CASSNTIPGQGYEQYF.